The 15 T cell receptor beta chains below come from one sample, sequenced in a study of cytomegalovirus exposure and HLA in healthy donors. With 60 Vbeta and 13 Jbeta primers, the PCR was carried out. Profiled with immunoSEQ multiplex PCR; TCRdb holds only in-frame clones, not every one. The repertoire table contains 100,000 to 150,000 clones. The specimen was PBMCs. All receptors derive from a man between 18 and 29 years old in good health and CMV-seronegative.

The J gene is TRBJ2-7, the V gene TRBV21-1; TRBD1 is the table's D call, not checked against the DNA. TRBV21-1 is reported as a pseudogene. The CDR3 spans 15 residues. The CDR3 sequence is CASSKIQGLLHEQYF. The CDR3 nucleotides read TGTGCCAGCAGCAAAATCCAGGGCCTTTTGCACGAGCAGTACTTC.

This chain connects TRBV19 to TRBJ2-6; D is perhaps TRBD1 (6 bases). The CDR3 length is 17 residues. V lost 6 bases, J lost 0 bases, and 15 bases lay in between. The germline V gene has CDR1 LNHDA and CDR2 SQIVND (reference sequence). The CDR3 DNA sequence: TGTGCCAGTAGGAGGGTCCCAGGGGTCTCTGGGGCCAACGTCCTGACTTTC. It codes for CASRRVPGVSGANVLTF. The full variable domain, with the rest looked up from reference TRBV19 and TRBJ2-6, is DGGITQSPKYLFRKEGQNVTLSCEQNLNHDAMYWYRQDPGQGLRLIYYSQIVNDFQKGDIAEGYSVSREKKESFPLTVTSAQKNPTAFYLCASRRVPGVSGANVLTFGAGSRLTVL.

This chain links TRBV7-2 with TRBJ1-2; tentative D call: TRBD1 (5 bases). This CDR3 spans 14 amino acids. The V and J ends lost 3 bases and 2 bases respectively, with 10 bases between them. Germline V gene sequence: CDR1 SGHTA, CDR2 FQGNSA. The CDR3 sequence is CASSFDSVNYGYTF. The CDR3 DNA sequence: TGTGCCAGCAGCTTCGACAGCGTAAACTATGGCTACACCTTC. Based on the CDR3 plus reference TRBV7-2 and TRBJ1-2, the full variable domain is GAGVSQSPSNKVTEKGKDVELRCDPISGHTALYWYRQSLGQGLEFLIYFQGNSAPDKSGLPSDRFSAERTGGSVSTLTIQRTQQEDSAVYLCASSFDSVNYGYTFGSGTRLTVV.

V is TRBV6-1 and J is TRBJ1-6; possible D gene TRBD1, 5 bases. The germline gives CDR1 MNHNS, CDR2 SASEGT. V lost 5 bases, J lost 9 bases, and 14 bases lay in between. The CDR3 is 14 amino acids. The CDR3 region has the DNA TGTGCCAGCAGTCAGACAGATTTGGGTTCACCCCTCCACTTT. Translated, it gives CASSQTDLGSPLHF.

The chain combines TRBV27 with TRBJ1-2; TRBD1 is a possible D gene (6 bases). With 6 bases removed from V and 0 bases from J, the gap between germline ends came to 17 bases. The CDR3 totals 16 residues. Germline V gives CDR1 MNHEY, CDR2 SMNVEV (reference sequence). The CDR3 loop is CASRNLGAGANYGYTF. DNA of the CDR3: TGTGCCAGCAGGAACCTAGGGGCAGGGGCTAACTATGGCTACACCTTC.

V usage is TRBV4-1 and J usage is TRBJ2-3; 14 nucleotides align to TRBD2. Germline V CDR1 and CDR2: MGHRA, YSYEKL. The CDR3 consists of 15 residues. V was pared by 6 bases and J by 8 bases, with 7 bases of the junction left unmatched. The CDR3 bases are TGCGCCAGCAGTTTGGGACTAGCGGGGGACGGTACGCAGTATTTT. Translated, it gives CASSLGLAGDGTQYF.

This chain links TRBV13 with TRBJ2-5; D may be TRBD1 (5 bases). The last part of the DNA fits TRBJ2-7 better; the J call may be wrong. Looked up from germline, CDR1 is PRHDT and CDR2 is FYEKMQ (reference sequence). There are 16 residues in the CDR3. Here the CDR3 DNA reads TGTGCCAGCAGCTTTGGACCCCCAGGGTTAACCTACGAGCAGTACTTC. Amino acids: CASSFGPPGLTYEQYF.

V usage is TRBV5-1 and J usage is TRBJ1-1, with a weak D call TRBD1 (6 bases). V lost 6 bases to trimming and J lost 1 base, with 13 bases between them. Germline V CDR1 and CDR2: SGHRS, YFSETQ. CDR3 length: 14 amino acids. The CDR3 loop reads CASNEQGPNTEAFF. The CDR3 DNA is TGCGCCAGCAACGAACAGGGACCGAACACTGAAGCTTTCTTT.

The CDR3: CASSQAPTSGAQETQYF. The DNA for the CDR3 is TGTGCCAGCAGCCAAGCCCCGACTAGCGGGGCCCAAGAGACCCAGTACTTC. The V and J genes are TRBV14 and TRBJ2-5; 11 positions agree with TRBD2. CDR1 and CDR2 from the germline V gene are SGHDN and FVKESK. After removal of 1 base from V and 1 base from J, the junction contained 5 bases not matched to a gene. There are 17 residues in the CDR3.

The V call is TRBV15, the J call TRBJ2-7; 7 nucleotides match TRBD1. With V trimmed by 3 bases and J by 3 bases, 2 bases remained unmatched. There are 13 residues in the CDR3. The germline gives CDR1 LNHNV, CDR2 YYDKDF (reference sequence). The CDR3 here is CATSRGQNYEQYF. CDR3 DNA sequence: TGTGCCACCAGCAGGGGACAGAACTACGAGCAGTACTTC.

V gene TRBV2 combines with J gene TRBJ2-7; 10 positions agree with TRBD1. V dropped 3 bases and J dropped 4; count of bases not matched to a gene: 3. CDR1 is SNHLY, CDR2 FYNNEI, per germline. There are 14 residues in the CDR3. The CDR3 sequence: CASSEDRGGYEQYF. CDR3 nucleotides: TGTGCCAGCAGTGAGGACAGGGGGGGATACGAGCAGTACTTC. The variable domain in full, completed from reference TRBV2 and TRBJ2-7, reads EPEVTQTPSHQVTQMGQEVILRCVPISNHLYFYWYRQILGQKVEFLVSFYNNEISEKSEIFDDQFSVERPDGSNFTLKIRSTKLEDSAMYFCASSEDRGGYEQYFGPGTRLTVT.

V usage is TRBV30 and J usage is TRBJ1-1; 9 bases match TRBD1. V lost 3 bases to trimming and J lost 5 bases; unmatched junction nucleotides: 7. The CDR3 is 14 residues long. The germline V gene has CDR1 GTSNPN and CDR2 SVGIG (reference sequence). CDR3 coding DNA: TGTGCCTGGAGGGATACAGGGGGCCGGACTGAAGCTTTCTTT. Translating gives CAWRDTGGRTEAFF. The whole variable domain, remainder taken from reference TRBV30 and TRBJ1-1, is SQTIHQWPATLVQPVGSPLSLECTVEGTSNPNLYWYRQAAGRGLQLLFYSVGIGQISSEVPQNLSASRPQDRQFILSSKKLLLSDSGFYLCAWRDTGGRTEAFFGQGTRLTVV.

This sequence joins TRBV28 and TRBJ2-1; maybe TRBD2 (6 bases). Trimming left V 6 bases short and J 3 bases short, with 15 bases between. The CDR3 has 15 amino acids. Germline V CDR1 and CDR2: MDHEN, SYDVKM. The CDR3 loop reads CASSGRRGDYNEQFF. The DNA for the CDR3 is TGTGCCAGCAGCGGTAGGAGGGGCGACTACAATGAGCAGTTCTTC.

J is TRBJ1-5 and V is TRBV30; D is ambiguous. The germline V gene has CDR1 GTSNPN and CDR2 SVGIG (reference sequence). V dropped 5 bases and J dropped 0 bases, with 8 bases sitting between them. This CDR3 spans 13 amino acids. The CDR3 DNA is TGTGCCTGGGACGAGGGTAGCAATCAGCCCCAGCATTTT. Translated: CAWDEGSNQPQHF. The full variable domain, rest sourced from reference TRBV30 and TRBJ1-5, is SQTIHQWPATLVQPVGSPLSLECTVEGTSNPNLYWYRQAAGRGLQLLFYSVGIGQISSEVPQNLSASRPQDRQFILSSKKLLLSDSGFYLCAWDEGSNQPQHFGDGTRLSIL.

The chain joins TRBV6-1 to TRBJ1-2; possibly TRBD1 for D (5 bases). This CDR3 has 13 amino acids. The V end was cut by 7 bases, the J end by 7 bases, with 16 bases between. Looked up from germline, CDR1 is MNHNS and CDR2 is SASEGT. As DNA, the CDR3 is TGTGCCAGCACAGGGTCGATATTAAGTGGCTACACCTTC. Amino acids: CASTGSILSGYTF.